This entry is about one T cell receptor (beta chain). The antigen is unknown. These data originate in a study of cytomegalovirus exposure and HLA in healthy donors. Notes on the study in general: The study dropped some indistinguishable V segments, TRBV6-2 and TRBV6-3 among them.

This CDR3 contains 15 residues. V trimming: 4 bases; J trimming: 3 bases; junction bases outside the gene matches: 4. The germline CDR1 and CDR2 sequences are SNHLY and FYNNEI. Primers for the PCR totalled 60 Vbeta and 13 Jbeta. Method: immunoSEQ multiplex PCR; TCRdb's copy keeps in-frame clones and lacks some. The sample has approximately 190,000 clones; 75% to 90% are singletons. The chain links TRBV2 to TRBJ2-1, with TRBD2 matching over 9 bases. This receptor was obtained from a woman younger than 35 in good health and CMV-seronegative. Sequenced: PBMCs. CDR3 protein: CASSVSSGIYNEQFF. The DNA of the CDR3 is TGTGCCAGCAGTGTGTCTAGCGGGATCTACAATGAGCAGTTCTTC.